This T cell receptor (beta chain) is from a study of blood T cell repertoires in COVID-19. Study at large: T cells, B-cell-depleted T cells, or PBMCs provided the cDNA or gDNA that served as material.

Assay used: immunoSEQ multiplex PCR; TCRdb lists only in-frame clones, some missing. The repertoire holds roughly 200,000 clones, with more than 75% as singletons. J gave up 4 bases and V 7 bases, and 12 bases lay outside the gene matches. Germline V gene lookup returns CDR1 MNHNY and CDR2 SVGAGI (reference sequence). The CDR3 covers 15 residues. The sample comprised peripheral blood. J is TRBJ1-2 and V is TRBV6-6, with TRBD1 identical over 7 bases. This TCR was sampled from a man of 80 years or more with acute or convalescent COVID-19. CDR3 DNA sequence: TGTGCCAGCAAAACAGGCCCGGGACAGTCCTATGGCTACACCTTC. As protein: CASKTGPGQSYGYTF.